Sequencing of this TCR beta chain was carried out in a study of spatial heterogeneity in lung cancer. Time point given: blood at routine non-recurrence follow-up after resection. The CDR3 is made up of 14 amino acids. V was cut by 5 bases and J by 5 bases, with 15 bases left in between. Germline V gene lookup returns CDR1 MNHNY and CDR2 SVGAGI (reference sequence). Study-wide results and caveats: At tumor resection, ubiquitous expanded TCRs were detected in blood more often than later.

TCRdb independently ran MiXCR on the 5' RACE reads; one entry per CDR3 protein. The sample consists of about 43,000 distinct CDR3 sequences, 20% to 25% of them appearing once. In the case of this clonotype: The antigen is not known.

This material consisted of PBMCs, taken at follow-up. This receptor was identified in a female donor with early-stage non-small cell lung cancer. This chain joins TRBV6-6 and TRBJ1-1; a weak D match, TRBD1 (6 bases). The DNA of the CDR3 is TGTGCCAGCAGTCTCACACAGGGCGAAACTGAAGCTTTCTTT. Its translation: CASSLTQGETEAFF.